These 12 T cell receptor beta chains were sequenced from one sample in a study of T cells in Graves' hyperthyroidism and ophthalmopathy. Amplification of TCR beta CDR3 regions was performed using RNA transcripts as template. Researchers ran a first-round RT-PCR on the TCR CDR3 using the HTBI primer set. TCRdb re-called the multiplex PCR reads through MiXCR, storing one row per CDR3 protein. The table shows over 450,000 distinct CDR3 sequences, with 17% occurring only once. The specimen sequenced was blood. Receptors were obtained from a woman in her late teens or twenties with Graves' ophthalmopathy.

A few counts support this clonotype. The chain uses TRBV27 and TRBJ2-1, with 8 bases fitting TRBD1. The CDR3 has 15 amino acids. Germline CDR1 reads MNHEY; CDR2 reads SMNVEV (reference sequence). Germline trimming cut 2 bases from V and 9 bases from J; bases unmatched to any gene: 9. Here the CDR3 DNA reads TGTGCCAGCAGTTTAGCAGGGGGCGTTTTGGTTGAGCAGTTCTTC. As protein: CASSLAGGVLVEQFF.

This clonotype has more than one count but fewer than ten. The chain carries TRBV2 and TRBJ2-7, with a weak D call TRBD2 (7 bases). Germline V lookup: CDR1 SNHLY, CDR2 FYNNEI. Trimming removed 6 bases from V and 0 bases from J, with 12 bases in between. This CDR3 contains 14 residues. This chain's CDR3 is CASRGGGSSYEQYF. The CDR3 DNA is TGTGCCAGCAGGGGGGGCGGGAGCTCCTACGAGCAGTACTTC.

This clonotype appeared many times. This sequence joins TRBV11-2 and TRBJ1-4; 7 nucleotides match TRBD1. This CDR3 region has 15 residues. V trimming: 5 bases; J trimming: 3 bases; junction bases outside the gene matches: 6. Germline V gene data show CDR1 as SGHAT and CDR2 as FQNNGV. The CDR3 protein is CASSVRQGPNEKLFF. The DNA for the CDR3 is TGTGCCAGCAGCGTCAGACAGGGACCTAATGAAAAACTGTTTTTT. Combining the CDR3 with reference TRBV11-2 and TRBJ1-4 gives the whole variable domain EAGVAQSPRYKIIEKRQSVAFWCNPISGHATLYWYQQILGQGPKLLIQFQNNGVVDDSQLPKDRFSAERLKGVDSTLKIQPAKLEDSAVYLCASSVRQGPNEKLFFGSGTQLSVL.

Many counts were recorded for this clonotype. The chain is built from TRBV6-1 and TRBJ1-5, with 8 nucleotides matching TRBD1. Germline CDR1 MNHNS, CDR2 SASEGT. CDR3 length: 16 residues. V shed 3 bases, J shed 6 bases, and the junction held 10 bases outside the gene matches. The CDR3 sequence is CASSDYRGGEGQPQHF. The CDR3 nucleotides read TGTGCCAGCAGTGACTACAGGGGGGGGGAGGGTCAGCCCCAGCATTTT.

This clonotype has a handful of counts. The genes are TRBV5-1 and TRBJ2-1, with 9 bases lining up with TRBD1. The germline V gene encodes CDR1 SGHRS and CDR2 YFSETQ. After removal of 0 bases from V and 8 bases from J, the junction contained 9 bases not matched to a gene. CDR3 length equals 16 residues. CDR3 sequence (DNA): TGCGCCAGCAGCTTGGCCGGGACAGGGAGTTTCGATGAGCAGTTCTTC. The encoded protein is CASSLAGTGSFDEQFF.

There are a few counts of this clonotype. The gene calls are TRBV27 and TRBJ1-5; 7 nucleotides align to TRBD1. The CDR3 is 14 residues long. The J segment lost 5 bases and the V segment lost 3 bases, leaving 4 bases of the junction unmatched. CDR1 and CDR2 (germline): MNHEY, SMNVEV (reference sequence). The CDR3 nucleotides read TGTGCCAGCAGTTTGACAGGGCTGTATCAGCCCCAGCATTTT. This codes for CASSLTGLYQPQHF.

This clonotype has a count of ten or more. J is TRBJ1-3 and V is TRBV3-1; D unclear. Germline-derived CDR1 and CDR2 are LGHDT and YNNKEL (reference sequence). Trimming left V 0 bases short and J 3 bases short, with 3 bases between. The CDR3 spans 13 residues. The DNA of the CDR3 is TGTGCCAGCAGCCAAGACGGTGGAAACACCATATATTTT. It encodes CASSQDGGNTIYF.

The rearrangement links TRBV5-1 to TRBJ2-2; 7 bases align to TRBD1. Germline-derived CDR1 and CDR2 are SGHRS and YFSETQ. CDR3 length: 15 amino acids. Trimming took 4 bases from V and 2 from J; bases not matched to a gene: 5. CDR3 region: CASSNDRVNTGELFF. In nucleotides, the CDR3 is TGCGCCAGCAGCAACGACAGGGTTAACACCGGGGAGCTGTTTTTT.

This clonotype was seen ten or more times. The chain links TRBV6-1 to TRBJ1-2, with 7 nucleotides matching TRBD1. CDR1 is MNHNS and CDR2 is SASEGT in the germline V gene. J lost 4 bases, V lost 6 bases, and 5 bases had no gene match. The CDR3 length is 13 residues. The CDR3 region is CASRTGTVYGYTF. The CDR3 nucleotides are TGTGCCAGCAGGACCGGGACAGTCTATGGCTACACCTTC.

The chain links TRBV3-1 to TRBJ2-3; no definite D call. The CDR3 sequence is 17 residues long. Germline assignment: CDR1 LGHDT and CDR2 YNNKEL (reference sequence). V was trimmed by 0 bases and J by 1 base, leaving 14 bases between them. The CDR3: CASSQERPIGGTDTQYF. In nucleotides, the CDR3 is TGTGCCAGCAGCCAAGAACGACCCATCGGTGGCACAGATACGCAGTATTTT.

This chain uses TRBV6-1 with TRBJ1-1, with TRBD1 as a possible D gene (5 bases). The CDR3 has 15 amino acids. V was pared by 8 bases and J by 1 base, with 17 bases between. Germline CDR1 and CDR2: MNHNS and SASEGT. CDR3 sequence reads: CASCLRGRQNTEAFF. The CDR3, as DNA: TGTGCCAGCTGCCTACGGGGCAGGCAGAACACTGAAGCTTTCTTT.

Many counts were recorded for this clonotype. V is TRBV28 and J is TRBJ2-5; D is unclear. Germline CDR1 reads MDHEN; CDR2 reads SYDVKM. Trimming left V 4 bases short and J 9 bases short, with 9 bases between. This CDR3 has 11 amino acids. CDR3 in DNA: TGTGCCAGCAGTTCTGCAACGGCCCAGTACTTC. This translates into CASSSATAQYF.